The clone carrying this T cell receptor beta chain was recorded a few times. The data originate from a study of blood T cells in healthy people across ages. Study background: For every two T cells, template switching captured about one barcoded beta molecule.

Trimming left V 1 base short and J 2 bases short, with 13 bases between. The CDR3 sequence is 16 residues long. The V gene's germline CDR1 is LGHDT and CDR2 YNNKEL (reference sequence). With a J-beta primer mix and a sample-barcoded 5' primer, a second PCR ran about 7 to 12 cycles. From the 5' RACE reads, TCRdb called clonotypes with MiXCR, one entry per CDR3 protein. The repertoire consists of fewer than 2 million distinct CDR3 sequences, with around 40% occurring once and the leading ten covering around 23%. V gene TRBV3-1 combines with J gene TRBJ2-3; no clear D gene. Sequenced: blood. This clonotype was obtained from a human donor in good health. The CDR3 DNA sequence: TGTGCCAGCAGCCAAGGTTCCTCGCAGAACACAGATACGCAGTATTTT. It is translated as CASSQGSSQNTDTQYF.